The source of this T cell receptor beta chain is a study of shared clonotypes between healthy human individuals (dated by TCRdb to about 2020). About the investigation overall: The cohort comprised a couple of women and a few men aged 18 to 49 years. Blood TCR repertoires of about 5 healthy adults were deeply sequenced to estimate repertoire size and the extent of clonotype sharing between individuals. Libraries were prepared and TCR repertoires were sequenced by different laboratories using diverse techniques, in order to increase sequencing depth and limit assay-specific biases. Leukapheresis yielded between about 0.85 and 9.5 billion PBMCs per donor. General findings and caveats noted by the study authors: Sampling was restricted to blood, and TCR repertoires in tissue are likely to differ from TCR repertoires in blood. Because the study included a small number of donors, the genetic and exposure-history diversity represented was limited. Pairwise subsampling indicated that sequencing depth was expected to affect the degree of clonotype sharing among donors.

As to this clone: Its antigen remains unidentified. No much larger clone exists at a distance of one base, and base qualities are not known.

CDR1 and CDR2 were assigned from the germline V gene as KGHSH and LQKENI. Inclusive of the bounding cysteine and phenylalanine, the CDR3 is 15 residues long. The CDR3 DNA has 45 bases and is translated from base 1. V loses 1 base at its end and J loses 5 bases; junction bases beyond the gene matches: 2. Using the deep immunoSEQ assay, multiplex PCR amplified TCR CDR3 regions from genomic DNA. Extracted genomic DNA from each cell subset was distributed evenly across all wells of several immunoSEQ 96-well plates, and each plate was treated as a replicate. For unsorted PBMC, about 300 ng of genomic DNA, equivalent to roughly 30,000 T cell genomes, went into each replicate PCR. Ten immunoSEQ deep assay plates were used to sequence unsorted PBMC genomic DNA. The purified libraries were quantified using a Qubit 3.0 fluorometer, sized with a Bioanalyzer 2100, and then quantified again using the KAPA Library Quantification kit. A separate single-read 150-cycle Illumina NextSeq 550 flow cell was used to sequence each immunoSEQ 96-well plate. The authors' analysis ran thus. Because the immunoSEQ output included only junctional sequences and no quality scores, the filtering could not be the same as the filtering used for full-length reads. To assign V/J genes and CDR3, sequences were annotated against IMGT germline references using PyIR, a Python wrapper for IgBLAST v1.9. Reads were filtered out if the reads had weak V/J assignments (E-value above 1e-6), no CDR3, stop codons, out-of-frame junctions, or ambiguous translated residues. V3J clonotypes were defined as sequences sharing the same inferred V gene, J gene, and CDR3 amino acid sequence. Percentage overlap between repertoires was computed as shared unique clonotypes divided by the size of the smaller repertoire. Richness of each repertoire was evaluated using RTK rarefaction, the Chao1 estimator, and Recon v2.1 estimates of unobserved clonotypes. TCRdb holds this immuneACCESS table with in-frame rearrangements only. Some clones are missing; in checked studies, unresolved V genes explain under half, and the rest has no known cause. Clonal size and the V and J genes are those of that table, whereas D and trimming came from the DNA. Within this sample are hundreds of thousands of clones, with 70% to 80% of them counted one time only. The ten largest clones capture 9.5% to 15% of the sample.

Healthy HIV-negative adults with no recently reported acute infections or vaccinations were included as donors. All donors were Caucasian adults living in Nashville, Tennessee, USA. For unsorted samples, some 100 million PBMCs were counted, and genomic DNA was extracted using the QIAamp DNA Blood Mini kit. After blood collection by leukapheresis, PBMCs were isolated using Ficoll-Histopaque density gradient centrifugation and then cryopreserved in the vapor phase of liquid nitrogen. This receptor was identified in a middle-aged woman in good health. Some clones in this sample may be carry-over from other donors' samples. Sequencing was done on a sample of PBMCs. The chain joins TRBV18 to TRBJ2-2; TRBD2 lines up with 9 middle nucleotides. The CDR3 has the sequence CASSPLLAGTGELFF. The bases read TGTGCCAGCTCACCACTGCTAGCGGGGACCGGGGAGCTGTTTTTT.